The 12 T cell receptor beta chains reported below all come from one sample, sequenced in a study of neurological immune-mediated disorders. Time point defined: longitudinal time-point 1 (baseline). TCRdb re-analysed the 5' RACE reads in MiXCR, keeping a single row per CDR3 protein. The table lists more than 70,000 distinct CDR3 sequences, roughly 10% of them singletons. Sequences were obtained from PBMCs. These receptors were collected from a man aged 25 to 40 in good health.

This clonotype was observed at least ten times. In DNA, the CDR3 is TGCGCCAGCAGCTTGGAGCCCCCCGGGGGCAGGAACACCGGGGAGCTGTTTTTT. This gives the protein CASSLEPPGGRNTGELFF. The rearrangement joins TRBV5-1 to TRBJ2-2; either TRBD1 or TRBD2 may supply D (6 bases each). Trimming removed 0 bases at V and 1 base at J, with 16 bases between. Germline V CDR1 and CDR2: SGHRS, YFSETQ. The CDR3 length is 18 residues.

This clonotype came up many times. The gene calls are TRBV28 and TRBJ2-7, with D tentatively TRBD1 (5 bases). Germline V gives CDR1 MDHEN, CDR2 SYDVKM. The CDR3 has 14 residues. Trimming took off 2 bases at V and 1 base at J, with 9 bases between the two ends. CDR3 DNA: TGTGCCAGCAGTTTACCAGGGTTATCCTACGAGCAGTACTTC. It codes for CASSLPGLSYEQYF.

This clonotype was seen ten or more times. The chain carries TRBV6-2 or TRBV6-3 and TRBJ2-2, with no clear D. CDR1 is MNHEY and CDR2 is SVGEGT in the germline V gene. The CDR3 extends over 12 amino acids. Trimming pared 6 bases from V and 7 bases from J, leaving 9 bases between. CDR3 bases: TGTGCCAGCAGGGTGGGGATCGGGGAGCTGTTTTTT. Protein sequence: CASRVGIGELFF.

This clonotype was recorded at least ten times. The chain has TRBV20-1 and TRBJ2-1; D is tentatively TRBD1 or TRBD2 (5 bases each). V gave up 6 bases and J gave up 0 bases, with 15 bases separating them. The CDR3 length is 15 residues. Germline CDR1 is DFQATT and CDR2 is SNEGSKA (reference sequence). CDR3 loop: CSASPGTGSYNEQFF. The CDR3 DNA reads as TGCAGTGCCAGCCCGGGGACCGGCTCCTACAATGAGCAGTTCTTC.

This clonotype has a count of ten or more. The V call is TRBV27, the J call TRBJ2-7; 9 bases align to TRBD1. This CDR3 region has 14 residues. V was pared by 3 bases and J by 3 bases, with 3 bases of the junction left unmatched. The germline gives CDR1 MNHEY, CDR2 SMNVEV (reference sequence). In DNA, the CDR3 is TGTGCCAGCAGTTTGGGGACAGGGATCTACGAGCAGTACTTC. This codes for CASSLGTGIYEQYF.

The gene calls are TRBV10-3 and TRBJ2-7; 14 bases match TRBD2. Trimming at V came to 3 bases and at J to 2 bases, leaving 3 bases not matched to a gene. Germline loops: CDR1 ENHRY, CDR2 SYGVKD. The length of the CDR3 is 16 residues. CDR3 DNA sequence: TGTGCCATCAGTGAAGGGACTAGCGGGAGCCCCTACGAGCAGTACTTC. Amino acid sequence: CAISEGTSGSPYEQYF.

Ten or more counts support this clonotype. The DNA for the CDR3 is TGTGCCAGCTCCGGCACTCAACCTACCCTCTCTGGGGCCAACGTCCTGACTTTC. Its protein product is CASSGTQPTLSGANVLTF. V usage is TRBV18 and J usage is TRBJ2-6; D is unclear. The germline V gene encodes CDR1 KGHSH and CDR2 LQKENI. Trimming removed 6 bases at V and 0 bases at J, with 18 bases between. The CDR3 sequence is 18 residues long.

Ten or more counts support this clonotype. The chain employs TRBV18 and TRBJ2-1; D unclear. Trimming pared 0 bases from V and 4 bases from J, leaving 4 bases between. This CDR3 comprises 13 residues. The V gene's germline CDR1 is KGHSH and CDR2 LQKENI. CDR3 sequence reads: CASSPPNYNEQFF. The CDR3 DNA follows: TGTGCCAGCTCACCACCTAATTACAATGAGCAGTTCTTC.

This clonotype was observed a few times. The V gene is TRBV28, the J gene TRBJ2-5; D might be TRBD1 (5 bases). This CDR3 region has 16 residues. Trimming shortened V by 7 bases and J by 2 bases, and 20 bases separated the two germline ends. Germline loops: CDR1 MDHEN, CDR2 SYDVKM. CDR3 loop: CASTPHTGHSQETQYF. CDR3 nucleotide sequence: TGTGCCAGCACCCCCCACACAGGACACTCACAAGAGACCCAGTACTTC.

There are many counts of this clonotype. The gene calls are TRBV6-6 and TRBJ2-7; 7 bases are shared with TRBD1. CDR1 and CDR2 (germline): MNHNY, SVGAGI (reference sequence). This CDR3 contains 16 residues. V was clipped by 0 bases and J by 1 base; unmatched bases: 6. Written as DNA, the CDR3 is TGTGCCAGCAGTTACTCGATGAAGGGACAGTCCTACGAGCAGTACTTC. Its translation is CASSYSMKGQSYEQYF.

Turning to this clonotype: Because the CDR3 is missing its conserved closing phenylalanine or tryptophan, this is likely a read error. The chain's CDR3 is CSARGRQGGEKLFP. DNA of the CDR3: TGCAGTGCTAGGGGGAGACAGGGAGGCGAAAAACTGTTTCCT. This sequence joins TRBV20-1 and TRBJ1-4; 7 positions agree with TRBD1. CDR3 size: 14 residues. With 3 bases clipped from V and 8 bases from J, the junction kept 9 bases outside the gene matches. Germline-derived CDR1 and CDR2 are DFQATT and SNEGSKA (reference sequence).

This clonotype has at least ten counts. This rearrangement joins TRBV28 to TRBJ2-1; tentatively, D is TRBD2 (5 bases). The CDR3 is made up of 16 amino acids. The V gene's germline CDR1 is MDHEN and CDR2 SYDVKM. Trimming removed 5 bases at V and 1 base at J, with 15 bases between. This CDR3 reads CASSPTPGGSYNEQFF. CDR3 in DNA: TGTGCCAGCAGTCCTACCCCGGGCGGGTCCTACAATGAGCAGTTCTTC.